This T cell receptor beta chain was profiled in a study of beta chain features in type 1 diabetes. The overall study: The patients were much like the healthy donors in age, gender and cell yields. Broader study findings: Shortening that was moderate but significant affected the TCRB CDR3s of Type 1 diabetes patients in all four CD4+ subsets.

The V gene end was trimmed by 2 bases and the J gene end by 5 bases; junction bases not matched to a gene: 8. CDR1 and CDR2 (germline): MNHNS, SASEGT. The CDR3 length is 15 residues. In its sample, this clone was seen once. Its cognate antigen is unknown. The sequenced template was cDNA made from the entire isolated RNA. Clones were read by immunoSEQ multiplex PCR, and TCRdb kept only the in-frame ones, dropping some. Of a few hundred thousand clones listed, roughly 12% are singletons. Sorted populations all exceeded 95% purity. This TCR was sampled from a woman aged 18-29 years with type 1 diabetes. The chain is built from TRBV6-1 and TRBJ2-5, with TRBD2 matching over 7 bases. The specimen was naive CD4+ T cells from blood. This CDR3 is CASSERAGARETQYF. As DNA, the CDR3 is TGTGCCAGCAGTGAAAGGGCGGGAGCCAGGGAGACCCAGTACTTC.